This T cell receptor (beta chain) was identified in a study of blood T cell repertoires in COVID-19. Overall study context: COVID-19 samples, acute and convalescent, were from the United States, Italy and Spain. T cells, B-cell-depleted T cells, or PBMCs supplied cDNA or gDNA.

CDR3 size: 14 residues. V was pared by 7 bases and J by 5 bases, with 18 bases between. Germline loops: CDR1 SEHNR, CDR2 FQNEAQ (reference sequence). Original data processing: Scientists estimated how many nucleated cells there were by amplifying reference gene primers. Sequencing was performed with immunoSEQ multiplex PCR; in TCRdb, only in-frame clones are kept and a portion is missing. V, J and clone size are taken as reported in that table, and D and trimming were inferred from the DNA itself. Of tens of thousands of clones listed, 90% are singletons. The sequence came from a man between 45 and 60 years old with active COVID-19. Specimen: peripheral blood. This chain links TRBV7-9 with TRBJ2-7; possible D gene TRBD1, 6 bases. The CDR3, as DNA: TGTGCCAGCACCGCACCTGGTGGGGGCCACGAGCAGTACTTC. Protein: CASTAPGGGHEQYF.